A selection of T cell receptor beta chains follows, all from one sample in a study of cytomegalovirus exposure and HLA in healthy donors. Method: immunoSEQ multiplex PCR; TCRdb's copy keeps in-frame clones and lacks some. Among 90,000 to 120,000 clones, roughly 82% were seen once, and the ten largest hold less than 3.5%. The sample consisted of PBMCs. All receptors derive from a man aged 30 to 45 in good health and CMV-seropositive. Each CDR3 is given with its conserved first and last residue. Each record gives: clone size, J gene, D gene, V gene, CDR3 DNA, CDR3 protein. A D gene is named only where the DNA matches it firmly. A row's size may be missing; if present it is once, few, many or a size class.

abundance: .; j_gene: TRBJ1-2; d_gene: TRBD1; v_gene: TRBV6-5; CDR3nt: TGTGCCAGCAGCGAACAGGGGACCTATGGCTACACCTTC; CDR3aa: CASSEQGTYGYTF
abundance: .; j_gene: TRBJ1-4; d_gene: TRBD1; v_gene: TRBV30; CDR3nt: TGTGCCTGGGACAGGGCTGAAAAACTGTTTTTT; CDR3aa: CAWDRAEKLFF
abundance: .; j_gene: TRBJ1-1; d_gene: .; v_gene: TRBV18; CDR3nt: TGTGCCAGCTCATTACAGGGAAGAGAGACTGAAGCTTTCTTT; CDR3aa: CASSLQGRETEAFF
abundance: .; j_gene: TRBJ2-5; d_gene: .; v_gene: TRBV2; CDR3nt: TGTGCCAGCAGGGAGGAGACCCAGTACTTC; CDR3aa: CASREETQYF
abundance: .; j_gene: TRBJ2-3; d_gene: TRBD2; v_gene: TRBV30; CDR3nt: TGTGCCTGGCAAGCGGGGGCTTATACGCAGTATTTT; CDR3aa: CAWQAGAYTQYF
abundance: .; j_gene: TRBJ2-4; d_gene: TRBD2; v_gene: TRBV4-1; CDR3nt: TGCGCCAGCAGCCCAGGCCTCGCGGGGGGTACTACCAAAAACATTCAGTACTTC; CDR3aa: CASSPGLAGGTTKNIQYF
abundance: .; j_gene: TRBJ2-3; d_gene: TRBD2; v_gene: TRBV6-1; CDR3nt: TGTGCCAGCAGTGATTTACTAGCGGCTAGCACAGATACGCAGTATTTT; CDR3aa: CASSDLLAASTDTQYF
abundance: few; j_gene: TRBJ2-1; d_gene: .; v_gene: TRBV11-2; CDR3nt: TGTGCCAGCAGCTTAGGTAATACCTACAATGAGCAGTTCTTC; CDR3aa: CASSLGNTYNEQFF
abundance: .; j_gene: TRBJ1-1; d_gene: TRBD1; v_gene: TRBV27; CDR3nt: TGTGCCAGCAGTTTAAGGGGTTTTCGGGACAGTCCTGAAGCTTTCTTT; CDR3aa: CASSLRGFRDSPEAFF
abundance: .; j_gene: TRBJ1-2; d_gene: TRBD1; v_gene: TRBV5-1; CDR3nt: TGCGCCAGCAGCTTGGTGCCAGGGGGCTTGGTGGGAGGCGGCTACACCTTC; CDR3aa: CASSLVPGGLVGGGYTF
abundance: few; j_gene: TRBJ2-3; d_gene: .; v_gene: TRBV6-5; CDR3nt: TGTGCCAGCAGTTACGATGTCGCGGATACGCAGTATTTT; CDR3aa: CASSYDVADTQYF
abundance: .; j_gene: TRBJ1-5; d_gene: .; v_gene: TRBV19; CDR3nt: TGTGCCAGTAGTGGATTGGGCTCCTACTCTAGCAATCAGCCCCAGCATTTT; CDR3aa: CASSGLGSYSSNQPQHF
abundance: .; j_gene: TRBJ1-2; d_gene: TRBD1; v_gene: TRBV27; CDR3nt: TGTGCCAGCAGTTTTCTCCAGGGGGCGGGCGCCACATGGGTTCCTAGCGGCTACACCTTC; CDR3aa: CASSFLQGAGATWVPSGYTF
abundance: few; j_gene: TRBJ1-5; d_gene: .; v_gene: TRBV6-5; CDR3nt: TGTGCCAGCAGGCCGGGGTCTACCTTAAATCAGCCCCAGCATTTT; CDR3aa: CASRPGSTLNQPQHF
abundance: once; j_gene: TRBJ1-1; d_gene: .; v_gene: TRBV19; CDR3nt: TGTGCCAGTAGTATGGCCCCTAACACTGAAGCTTTCTTT; CDR3aa: CASSMAPNTEAFF
abundance: .; j_gene: TRBJ1-6; d_gene: TRBD1; v_gene: TRBV5-1; CDR3nt: TGCGCCAGCAGCTCGAGGGGACAGGGCTCCTATAATTCACCCCTCCACTTT; CDR3aa: CASSSRGQGSYNSPLHF
abundance: once; j_gene: TRBJ2-7; d_gene: TRBD2; v_gene: TRBV5-6; CDR3nt: TGTGCCAGCAGCTTTCGTCTAGCGGGGGCCGAGCAGTACTTC; CDR3aa: CASSFRLAGAEQYF
abundance: .; j_gene: TRBJ1-4; d_gene: .; v_gene: TRBV2; CDR3nt: TGTGCCAGCAGCCCCCAGACTCCTGCAACTAATGAAAAACTGTTTTTT; CDR3aa: CASSPQTPATNEKLFF
abundance: few; j_gene: TRBJ1-6; d_gene: .; v_gene: TRBV18; CDR3nt: TGTGCCAGCTCACCACGGGCAGGGCCTAATTCACCCCTCCACTTT; CDR3aa: CASSPRAGPNSPLHF
abundance: .; j_gene: TRBJ2-1; d_gene: .; v_gene: TRBV2; CDR3nt: TGTGCCAGCAGTGACAGCGCAAACCCAAACAATGAGCAGTTCTTC; CDR3aa: CASSDSANPNNEQFF
abundance: .; j_gene: TRBJ1-5; d_gene: .; v_gene: TRBV19; CDR3nt: TGTGCCAGTAGCGGGGGTTGGGATCAGCCCCAGCATTTT; CDR3aa: CASSGGWDQPQHF
abundance: .; j_gene: TRBJ2-5; d_gene: .; v_gene: TRBV9; CDR3nt: TGTGCCAGCAGCGCTGGGGCCTATCGGGAGACCCAGTACTTC; CDR3aa: CASSAGAYRETQYF
abundance: .; j_gene: TRBJ1-2; d_gene: TRBD1; v_gene: TRBV10-3; CDR3nt: TGTGCCATCAGTGAGTCTGGACAGGGATTACCTCTTTCTGGCTACACCTTC; CDR3aa: CAISESGQGLPLSGYTF
abundance: .; j_gene: TRBJ2-6; d_gene: .; v_gene: TRBV6-5; CDR3nt: TGTGCCAGCAGTGCCGGGGAAACTGGGGCCAACGTCCTGACTTTC; CDR3aa: CASSAGETGANVLTF
abundance: once; j_gene: TRBJ1-2; d_gene: .; v_gene: TRBV9; CDR3nt: TGTGCCAGCAGCTCGAAGGGGAGGGGGAACCCCTATGGCTACACCTTC; CDR3aa: CASSSKGRGNPYGYTF
abundance: few; j_gene: TRBJ1-3; d_gene: .; v_gene: TRBV6-5; CDR3nt: TGTGCCAGCAGTTTGGGGGGCTCTGGAAACACCATATATTTT; CDR3aa: CASSLGGSGNTIYF
abundance: .; j_gene: TRBJ1-2; d_gene: .; v_gene: TRBV2; CDR3nt: TGTGCCAGCAGTGAACGGAGCTATGGCTACACCTTC; CDR3aa: CASSERSYGYTF
abundance: .; j_gene: TRBJ1-6; d_gene: TRBD1; v_gene: TRBV27; CDR3nt: TGTGCCAGCGGACACAATCAGGGGGCGATCTTTTCACCCCTCCACTTT; CDR3aa: CASGHNQGAIFSPLHF
abundance: .; j_gene: TRBJ1-3; d_gene: .; v_gene: TRBV5-8; CDR3nt: TGTGCCAGCTTTAGGGTCGTTGGGGCCTCTGGAAACACCATATATTTT; CDR3aa: CASFRVVGASGNTIYF
abundance: .; j_gene: TRBJ1-6; d_gene: .; v_gene: TRBV4-1; CDR3nt: TGCGCCAGCAGCCAGGGGCTACAAGTCGATAATTCACCCCTCCACTTT; CDR3aa: CASSQGLQVDNSPLHF
abundance: .; j_gene: TRBJ1-2; d_gene: .; v_gene: TRBV5-4; CDR3nt: TGTGCCAGCAGCTTGGAGGCGGGCTATGGCTACACCTTC; CDR3aa: CASSLEAGYGYTF
abundance: .; j_gene: TRBJ2-3; d_gene: .; v_gene: TRBV30; CDR3nt: TGTGCCTGGAACACGGGGGTTCGCACCCGCAATACGCAGTATTTT; CDR3aa: CAWNTGVRTRNTQYF
abundance: .; j_gene: TRBJ2-2; d_gene: .; v_gene: TRBV19; CDR3nt: TGTGCCAGTAGATCCCGGGATTTTTCCGGGGAGCTGTTTTTT; CDR3aa: CASRSRDFSGELFF
abundance: .; j_gene: TRBJ2-7; d_gene: TRBD2; v_gene: TRBV6-5; CDR3nt: TGTGCCAGCAGTTACAGGGAGGGGCTGGAGCAGTACTTC; CDR3aa: CASSYREGLEQYF
abundance: once; j_gene: TRBJ2-3; d_gene: .; v_gene: TRBV7-9; CDR3nt: TGTTCCAGCAGCTACCCCGGGGGAGATACGCAGTATTTT; CDR3aa: CSSSYPGGDTQYF
abundance: .; j_gene: TRBJ1-2; d_gene: .; v_gene: TRBV12-2; CDR3nt: TGTGCAAGTCGCTTAGGCCACTACAGGGTGCTAGACTATGGCTACACCTTC; CDR3aa: CASRLGHYRVLDYGYTF
abundance: once; j_gene: TRBJ2-1; d_gene: .; v_gene: TRBV11-2; CDR3nt: TGTGCCAGCAGCTTAGAGCTTGGCGATTTAGGGGGAGCGAGCAATGAGCAGTTCTTC; CDR3aa: CASSLELGDLGGASNEQFF
abundance: .; j_gene: TRBJ1-1; d_gene: .; v_gene: TRBV7-2; CDR3nt: TGTGCCAGCAGCCATACCTACGGCACTGAAGCTTTCTTT; CDR3aa: CASSHTYGTEAFF
abundance: .; j_gene: TRBJ1-3; d_gene: .; v_gene: TRBV11-2; CDR3nt: TGTGCCAGCAGCTTTTTAGGAAACACCATATATTTT; CDR3aa: CASSFLGNTIYF
abundance: .; j_gene: TRBJ2-2; d_gene: .; v_gene: TRBV19; CDR3nt: TGTGCCAGTAGTTCCCAGACTGTGCAAAACACCGGGGAGCTGTTTTTT; CDR3aa: CASSSQTVQNTGELFF
abundance: .; j_gene: TRBJ2-3; d_gene: .; v_gene: TRBV27; CDR3nt: TGTGCCAGCAGTTACCGCGGGACAGATACGCAGTATTTT; CDR3aa: CASSYRGTDTQYF
abundance: .; j_gene: TRBJ1-6; d_gene: TRBD1; v_gene: TRBV6-1; CDR3nt: TGTGCCAGCAGTGACCGGGACAGCCATTCACCCCTCCACTTT; CDR3aa: CASSDRDSHSPLHF
abundance: .; j_gene: TRBJ2-7; d_gene: TRBD2; v_gene: TRBV19; CDR3nt: TGTGCCAGTAGTATGGGACTAGCGGGGGGTTTTCACGAGCAGTACTTC; CDR3aa: CASSMGLAGGFHEQYF
abundance: .; j_gene: TRBJ2-2; d_gene: .; v_gene: TRBV6-5; CDR3nt: TGTGCCAGCAGACTACAGGGAACTAACACCGGGGAGCTGTTTTTT; CDR3aa: CASRLQGTNTGELFF
abundance: .; j_gene: TRBJ2-5; d_gene: .; v_gene: TRBV11-1; CDR3nt: TGTGCCAGCAGCTTAGGCCCGGGGAGTGGAAAAGAGACCCAGTACTTC; CDR3aa: CASSLGPGSGKETQYF
abundance: .; j_gene: TRBJ1-2; d_gene: .; v_gene: TRBV19; CDR3nt: TGTGCCAGTAGTATAGATGAGGGCTATGGCTACACCTTC; CDR3aa: CASSIDEGYGYTF
abundance: .; j_gene: TRBJ1-3; d_gene: .; v_gene: TRBV15; CDR3nt: TGTGCCACCAGCAATAGTCGGCAGGACACCATATATTTT; CDR3aa: CATSNSRQDTIYF
abundance: .; j_gene: TRBJ2-7; d_gene: .; v_gene: TRBV6-1; CDR3nt: TGTGCCAGTTTACAGGGGGGGGGCTCCGAGCAGTACTTC; CDR3aa: CASLQGGGSEQYF
abundance: once; j_gene: TRBJ1-2; d_gene: .; v_gene: TRBV5-1; CDR3nt: TGCGCCAGCAGCCCCCGGAACAGGCTGAATGGCTACACCTTC; CDR3aa: CASSPRNRLNGYTF
abundance: .; j_gene: TRBJ1-5; d_gene: .; v_gene: TRBV20-1; CDR3nt: TGCAGTGCTAACTATTTCGGGTCCCAGCATTTT; CDR3aa: CSANYFGSQHF
abundance: .; j_gene: TRBJ1-5; d_gene: TRBD1; v_gene: TRBV5-6; CDR3nt: TGTGCCAGCAGCCGGGGGGACAGGGATCAGCCCCAGCATTTT; CDR3aa: CASSRGDRDQPQHF
abundance: .; j_gene: TRBJ1-1; d_gene: .; v_gene: TRBV30; CDR3nt: TGTGCCTGGAAGAGACGCGGGATGATGGCGTCGGAGGGTGAAGCTTTCTTT; CDR3aa: CAWKRRGMMASEGEAFF
abundance: .; j_gene: TRBJ1-1; d_gene: .; v_gene: TRBV28; CDR3nt: TGTGCCAGCAGTCCACAGGGTTCTGCTGAAGCTTTCTTT; CDR3aa: CASSPQGSAEAFF
abundance: few; j_gene: TRBJ2-5; d_gene: .; v_gene: TRBV7-9; CDR3nt: TGTGCCAGCCGCTGGGGGGGCGAGGAGACCCAGTACTTC; CDR3aa: CASRWGGEETQYF
abundance: .; j_gene: TRBJ2-1; d_gene: TRBD2; v_gene: TRBV27; CDR3nt: TGTGCCAGCCGTTTAGCGGGGGGGCAGTTTGAGCAGTTCTTC; CDR3aa: CASRLAGGQFEQFF
abundance: .; j_gene: TRBJ2-7; d_gene: .; v_gene: TRBV27; CDR3nt: TGTGCCAGCAGTTTGCCCCATATGGGGCTCAACGAGCAGTACTTC; CDR3aa: CASSLPHMGLNEQYF
abundance: once; j_gene: TRBJ2-1; d_gene: TRBD2; v_gene: TRBV27; CDR3nt: TGTGCCAGCAGTTTATCCCCTAGCGGGGCATACAATGAGCAGTTCTTC; CDR3aa: CASSLSPSGAYNEQFF
abundance: .; j_gene: TRBJ1-4; d_gene: TRBD1; v_gene: TRBV5-1; CDR3nt: TGCGCCAGCAGCCGGACAGGGGGCGAGGAAAAACTGTTTTTT; CDR3aa: CASSRTGGEEKLFF
abundance: .; j_gene: TRBJ1-1; d_gene: TRBD1; v_gene: TRBV5-1; CDR3nt: TGCGCCAGCAGCTGGGGTACAGGGGGCGCGGGTGAAGCTTTCTTT; CDR3aa: CASSWGTGGAGEAFF